The present T cell receptor (beta chain) was sequenced within a study of shared clonotypes between healthy human individuals. The CDR3 is made up of 17 amino acids. In germline, CDR1 is SGDLS, CDR2 YYNGEE. The junction had 10 bases not matched to a gene; V was cut back by 0 bases and J by 3 bases. A remark on this clone: As yet, its antigen is unknown.

The material for each subset, its genomic DNA, was split evenly across several immunoSEQ plates. Assay used: immunoSEQ multiplex PCR; TCRdb lists only in-frame clones, some missing. This sample carries about 450,000 clones, roughly 85% of them seen once, and the ten largest clones take more than 10%. Whole-study findings and limits: With few donors, the genetic and exposure-history diversity represented was limited.

Extraction of genomic DNA in unsorted samples used approximately 96 million PBMCs. The chain has TRBV9 and TRBJ2-3; 7 bases fit TRBD2. The receptor was isolated from a woman aged 40 to 50 in good health. Some clones in this sample may be carry-over from other donors' samples. Source material: PBMCs. CDR3 nucleotide sequence: TGTGCCAGCAGCGTAGCTGGTGGCGGGAGCTTTACAGATACGCAGTATTTT. Its translation: CASSVAGGGSFTDTQYF.